The 9 T cell receptor beta chains presented below share a single source sample, sequenced in a study of T-cell memory formation after mild COVID-19. Each CDR3 protein is one row after TCRdb ran MiXCR on the 5' RACE reads. The repertoire has fewer than 550,000 distinct CDR3 sequences, approximately 20% of them found once; the top ten carry around 8.4%. The sample comprised PBMCs or a T cell subset sorted from them (not recorded which). The receptor source for this set is an adult woman who had mild COVID-19 (a few samples of this study predate the infection). Cell type and time point are not known.

There are many counts of this clonotype. The chain recombines TRBV24-1 with TRBJ2-5; 7 nucleotides align to TRBD2. This CDR3 spans 13 amino acids. V was pared by 3 bases and J by 5 bases, with 2 bases of the junction left unmatched. Germline lookup yields CDR1 KGHDR and CDR2 SFDVKD. The chain's CDR3 is CATSDPAGETQYF. In nucleotides, the CDR3 is TGTGCCACCAGTGATCCAGCGGGGGAGACCCAGTACTTC.

Only a few counts were recorded for this clonotype. This chain uses TRBV7-6 with TRBJ2-4, with 16 bases lining up with TRBD2. V shed 3 bases, J shed 2 bases, and the junction held 4 bases outside the gene matches. Germline CDR1 reads SGHVS; CDR2 reads FNYEAQ. The CDR3 spans 18 residues. The CDR3 bases are TGTGCCAGCAGCTTGGGACTAGCGGGAGGGGGGACCAAAAACATTCAGTACTTC. Amino acid sequence: CASSLGLAGGGTKNIQYF.

The chain joins TRBV7-3 to TRBJ1-3; 10 positions agree with TRBD1. The germline CDR1 and CDR2 sequences are SGHTA and FQGTGA. J lost 8 bases, V lost 4 bases, and 8 bases had no gene match. This CDR3 region has 15 residues. CDR3 protein: CASSWGQGNSDTIYF. The CDR3 DNA is TGTGCCAGCAGCTGGGGACAGGGGAATTCGGACACCATATATTTT.

This clonotype was detected a few times. The chain joins TRBV6-2 or TRBV6-3 to TRBJ2-1; TRBD2 agrees at 7 bases. Germline V CDR1 and CDR2: MNHEY, SVGEGT. The trim removed 4 bases at V and 0 bases at J, leaving 15 bases unmatched. The CDR3 contains 19 residues. CDR3 nucleotides: TGTGCCAGCAGTTGGGGGGGGAGGGCCGAATATCTCTCCTACAATGAGCAGTTCTTC. Its protein product is CASSWGGRAEYLSYNEQFF.

This clonotype was counted a few times. CDR3 protein: CASSPEGLAADTQYF. CDR3 DNA: TGTGCCAGCAGCCCTGAGGGACTAGCGGCAGATACGCAGTATTTT. V gene TRBV4-2 combines with J gene TRBJ2-3; 11 positions match TRBD2. Trimming cost V 4 bases and J 4 bases; bases outside gene matches: 4. This CDR3 region has 15 residues. Germline CDR1 LGHNA, CDR2 YNFKEQ.

This chain joins TRBV5-6 and TRBJ2-1; no reliable D call. V lost 0 bases and J lost 12, with 13 bases in between. The CDR3 runs 13 residues. In germline, CDR1 is SGHDT, CDR2 YYEEEE. In nucleotides, the CDR3 is TGTGCCAGCAGCTTGGCAGAGGCAAAGGGGCAGTTCTTC. This codes for CASSLAEAKGQFF.

The J gene is TRBJ2-7, the V gene TRBV7-9; 14 nucleotides align to TRBD2. Germline V gives CDR1 SEHNR, CDR2 FQNEAQ (reference sequence). The CDR3 sequence is 17 residues long. J was trimmed by 4 bases and V by 2 bases; bases with no gene match: 7. For the CDR3, the DNA is TGTGCCAGCAGCTTACCCCGGGGGACTAGCGGGGGTTACGAGCAGTACTTC. Translated, it gives CASSLPRGTSGGYEQYF.

This chain uses TRBV13 with TRBJ2-7; D is unclear. The CDR3 is 13 amino acids. Germline lookup yields CDR1 PRHDT and CDR2 FYEKMQ (reference sequence). V gave up 1 base and J gave up 6 bases, with 10 bases separating them. The CDR3 region is CASSLVLDREQYF. As DNA, the CDR3 is TGTGCCAGCAGCTTAGTTCTAGATCGCGAGCAGTACTTC.

The V gene is TRBV20-1, the J gene TRBJ1-3; weak D call: TRBD1 (5 bases). Germline values: CDR1 DFQATT, CDR2 SNEGSKA (reference sequence). With 6 bases removed from V and 0 bases from J, the gap between germline ends came to 15 bases. CDR3 length equals 15 residues. This CDR3 reads CSASRSGGSGNTIYF. CDR3 in DNA: TGCAGTGCCAGTAGGAGTGGGGGCTCTGGAAACACCATATATTTT.